This entry lists 19 T cell receptor beta chains sequenced from one sample in a study of blood T cell repertoires in COVID-19 (TCRdb year 2020). Library method: the immunoSEQ multiplex PCR assay. TCRdb took this table from immuneACCESS and kept in-frame rearrangements with V and J called. Such tables lack part of the clones; where checked against another copy, unresolved V genes explain under half of the gap, and the rest is unexplained. The sample records some 490,000 clones, 80% to 90% of which are singletons. The top ten clones comprise under 4% of the sample. Sequenced input: peripheral blood. Receptors were obtained from a human donor in a cohort sampled during active COVID-19.

This rearrangement joins TRBV21-1 to TRBJ1-2; the table's D call, TRBD1, was not checked against the DNA. TRBV21-1 is recorded as a pseudogene. The CDR3 covers 14 residues. As DNA, the CDR3 is TGTGCCAGCAGCCGGGGACAGGGGTTGCATGGCTACACCTTC. Residues: CASSRGQGLHGYTF.

This clone is a singleton in its sample. The chain recombines TRBV6-5 with TRBJ2-1; D ambiguous. This CDR3 region has 13 residues. From germline, CDR1 is MNHEY and CDR2 SVGAGI. V dropped 2 bases and J dropped 4 bases, with 6 bases sitting between them. CDR3 bases: TGTGCCAGCAGTTACACGCAGTACAATGAGCAGTTCTTC. This gives the protein CASSYTQYNEQFF.

Only one count was recorded for this clone. The genes are TRBV11-2 and TRBJ1-1, with no clear D. CDR1 and CDR2 from the germline V gene are SGHAT and FQNNGV. V was pared by 5 bases and J by 0 bases, with 13 bases between. The CDR3 is 15 amino acids. Here the CDR3 DNA reads TGTGCCAGCAGCCCCGGGGAGCCCATGAACACTGAAGCTTTCTTT. Translated: CASSPGEPMNTEAFF.

The chain joins TRBV12-3 or TRBV12-4 to TRBJ1-2; D gene ambiguous. V gave up 6 bases and J gave up 4 bases, with 6 bases separating them. This CDR3 contains 11 residues. The CDR3 protein is CASSPGYGYTF. CDR3 DNA sequence: TGTGCCAGCAGCCCGGGCTATGGCTACACCTTC.

This clone was picked up one time. The V gene is TRBV15, the J gene TRBJ2-5, with TRBD2 matching over 10 bases. The trim removed 0 bases at V and 2 bases at J, leaving 3 bases unmatched. Germline V gene sequence: CDR1 LNHNV, CDR2 YYDKDF (reference sequence). The CDR3 totals 16 residues. The CDR3 region has the DNA TGTGCCACCAGCAGAGATAAGACTAGCGGGCAAGAGACCCAGTACTTC. Translated: CATSRDKTSGQETQYF.

The V gene is TRBV29-1, the J gene TRBJ1-2; maybe TRBD1 (6 bases). The CDR3 spans 13 residues. V was shortened by 5 bases and J by 0 bases, with 10 bases between the two germline ends. Germline CDR1 SQVTM, CDR2 ANQGSEA. The CDR3 sequence is CSVLQGANYGYTF. The CDR3 DNA sequence: TGCAGCGTTTTACAGGGAGCTAACTATGGCTACACCTTC.

For this clone: Other DNA sequences of this sample code for an identical CDR3. The chain combines TRBV28 with TRBJ1-2; 8 nucleotides line up with TRBD1. Germline V gene lookup returns CDR1 MDHEN and CDR2 SYDVKM. This CDR3 has 13 residues. V was clipped by 4 bases and J by 5 bases; unmatched bases: 3. DNA of the CDR3: TGTGCCAGCAGTTCCCAGGGGGCGTATGGCTACACCTTC. As protein: CASSSQGAYGYTF.

This clone came up a few times. The V and J genes are TRBV6-6 and TRBJ2-7; TRBD1 aligns across 9 bases. This CDR3 has 13 residues. V was pared by 5 bases and J by 5 bases, with 4 bases of the junction left unmatched. Germline V CDR1 and CDR2: MNHNY, SVGAGI (reference sequence). The CDR3, as DNA: TGTGCCAGCAGTGGACAGGGGATAAACGAGCAGTACTTC. Protein product: CASSGQGINEQYF.

The chain uses TRBV6-1 and TRBJ2-7; TRBD2 matches at 12 bases. Germline loops: CDR1 MNHNS, CDR2 SASEGT. The J segment lost 2 bases and the V segment lost 1 base, leaving 0 bases of the junction unmatched. CDR3 length: 15 residues. The CDR3 protein is CASSEGLAGAYEQYF. For the CDR3, the DNA is TGTGCCAGCAGTGAAGGACTAGCGGGAGCCTACGAGCAGTACTTC.

This clone was observed a single time. The chain joins TRBV5-1 to TRBJ2-5, with D possibly matching TRBD2 (6 bases). Trimming removed 4 bases at V and 5 bases at J, with 12 bases between. CDR3 length equals 13 residues. The germline gives CDR1 SGHRS, CDR2 YFSETQ. DNA of the CDR3: TGCGCCAGCAGCAGGAATCGGGAGGAGACCCAGTACTTC. Translation gives CASSRNREETQYF.

This clone has just a few counts. The V call is TRBV25-1, the J call TRBJ1-5, with 7 bases that match TRBD1. Trimming cost V 3 bases and J 5 bases; bases outside gene matches: 1. This CDR3 has 13 residues. Germline V gene sequence: CDR1 MGHDK, CDR2 SYGVNS. CDR3 residues: CASSDRGDQPQHF. The CDR3 DNA sequence: TGTGCCAGCAGTGACAGGGGGGATCAGCCCCAGCATTTT.

The chain carries TRBV7-9 and TRBJ2-3; maybe TRBD1 (8 bases). The germline gives CDR1 SEHNR, CDR2 FQNEAQ (reference sequence). The CDR3 spans 18 residues. V lost 6 bases and J lost 3, with 25 bases in between. CDR3 nucleotide sequence: TGTGCCAGCAGTTATCCGATTAGGACAGGGAGGGCGACAGATACGCAGTATTTT. Encoded protein: CASSYPIRTGRATDTQYF. The full variable domain, with the rest looked up from reference TRBV7-9 and TRBJ2-3, is DTGVSQNPRHKITKRGQNVTFRCDPISEHNRLYWYRQTLGQGPEFLTYFQNEAQLEKSRLLSDRFSAERPKGSFSTLEIQRTEQGDSAMYLCASSYPIRTGRATDTQYFGPGTRLTVL.

This chain joins TRBV24-1 and TRBJ2-7; TRBD1 matches at 9 bases. V dropped 4 bases and J dropped 3; count of bases not matched to a gene: 6. This CDR3 region has 15 residues. CDR1 is KGHDR, CDR2 SFDVKD, per germline. CDR3 loop: CATSDSGTGNYEQYF. The CDR3 DNA sequence: TGTGCCACCAGTGACTCAGGGACAGGGAACTACGAGCAGTACTTC.

V is TRBV7-2 and J is TRBJ2-2; D gene uncertain. CDR1 and CDR2 from the germline V gene are SGHTA and FQGNSA. Deletions cut 1 base from V and 1 base from J, with 4 bases between. The CDR3 sequence is 14 residues long. The CDR3 reads CASSLDWNTGELFF. CDR3 in DNA: TGTGCCAGCAGCTTAGACTGGAACACCGGGGAGCTGTTTTTT.

This rearrangement joins TRBV3-1 (or the pseudogene TRBV3-2) to TRBJ2-5; perhaps TRBD2 as D (5 bases). The germline gives CDR1 LGHDT, CDR2 YNNKEL (reference sequence). The CDR3 spans 15 residues. V lost 3 bases to trimming and J lost 5 bases, with 16 bases between them. The CDR3 DNA follows: TGTGCCAGCAGCCACATTACGAGAGGGTTCGAGACCCAGTACTTC. Protein sequence: CASSHITRGFETQYF.

This rearrangement joins TRBV13 to TRBJ1-1; 9 bases fit TRBD1. From germline, CDR1 is PRHDT and CDR2 FYEKMQ (reference sequence). Trimming removed 4 bases from V and 1 base from J; junction bases left unmatched: 1. This CDR3 spans 14 amino acids. The CDR3: CASSSGQGNTEAFF. The CDR3 DNA reads TGTGCCAGCAGCTCGGGACAGGGGAACACTGAAGCTTTCTTT.

This chain uses TRBV10-3 with TRBJ1-3; TRBD1 might be the D (5 bases). The V gene lost 3 bases and the J gene lost 4 bases, with 13 bases spanning the gap. The CDR3 length is 15 residues. The germline gives CDR1 ENHRY, CDR2 SYGVKD. This chain's CDR3 is CAISDGSGPGNTIYF. CDR3 sequence (DNA): TGTGCCATCAGTGATGGGTCAGGGCCCGGAAACACCATATATTTT.

The chain couples TRBV7-2 to TRBJ2-7; TRBD2 matches 7 bases. CDR3 length equals 15 residues. The germline CDR1 and CDR2 sequences are SGHTA and FQGNSA. J gave up 2 bases and V 5 bases, and 9 bases lay outside the gene matches. The CDR3 loop is CASSPLSSGAYEQYF. DNA for the CDR3: TGTGCCAGCAGCCCATTATCTAGCGGCGCCTACGAGCAGTACTTC. The whole variable domain, filled in from reference TRBV7-2 and TRBJ2-7, reads GAGVSQSPSNKVTEKGKDVELRCDPISGHTALYWYRQSLGQGLEFLIYFQGNSAPDKSGLPSDRFSAERTGGSVSTLTIQRTQQEDSAVYLCASSPLSSGAYEQYFGPGTRLTVT.

This clone showed up just once. This chain uses TRBV10-3 with TRBJ2-1; D is uncertain. Germline-derived CDR1 and CDR2 are ENHRY and SYGVKD. Between the trimmed V and J ends, which lost 11 bases and 6 bases, there was a span of 14 bases. This CDR3 is built from 12 residues. The CDR3 spells CAAQTHPNEQFF. As DNA, the CDR3 is TGTGCCGCCCAAACACATCCCAATGAGCAGTTCTTC.